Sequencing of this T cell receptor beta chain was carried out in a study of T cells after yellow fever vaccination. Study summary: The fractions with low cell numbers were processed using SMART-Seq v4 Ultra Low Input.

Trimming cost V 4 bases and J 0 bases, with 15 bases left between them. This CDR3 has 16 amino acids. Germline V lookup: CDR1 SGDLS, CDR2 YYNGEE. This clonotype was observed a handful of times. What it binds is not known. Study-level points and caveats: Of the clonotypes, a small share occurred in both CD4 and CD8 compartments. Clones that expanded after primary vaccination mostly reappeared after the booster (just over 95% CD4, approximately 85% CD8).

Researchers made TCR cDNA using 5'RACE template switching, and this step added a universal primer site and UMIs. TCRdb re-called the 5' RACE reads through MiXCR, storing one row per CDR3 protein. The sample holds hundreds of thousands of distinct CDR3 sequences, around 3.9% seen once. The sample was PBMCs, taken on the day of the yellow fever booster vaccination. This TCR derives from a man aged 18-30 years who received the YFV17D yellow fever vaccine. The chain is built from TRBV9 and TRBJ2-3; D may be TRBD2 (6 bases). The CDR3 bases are TGTGCCAGCAGCCTCGGGACTGTTCCCAGCACAGATACGCAGTATTTT. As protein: CASSLGTVPSTDTQYF.